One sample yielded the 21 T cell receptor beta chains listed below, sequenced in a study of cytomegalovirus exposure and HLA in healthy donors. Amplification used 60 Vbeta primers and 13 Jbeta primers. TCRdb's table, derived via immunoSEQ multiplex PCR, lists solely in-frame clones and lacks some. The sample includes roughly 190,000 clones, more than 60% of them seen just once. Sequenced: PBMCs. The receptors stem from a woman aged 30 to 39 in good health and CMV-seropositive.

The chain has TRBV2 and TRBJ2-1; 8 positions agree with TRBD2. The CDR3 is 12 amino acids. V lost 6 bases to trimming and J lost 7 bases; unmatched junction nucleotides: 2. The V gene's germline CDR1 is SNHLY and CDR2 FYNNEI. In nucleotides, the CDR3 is TGTGCCAGCAGGACGGGGGGGAATGAGCAGTTCTTC. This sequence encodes CASRTGGNEQFF.

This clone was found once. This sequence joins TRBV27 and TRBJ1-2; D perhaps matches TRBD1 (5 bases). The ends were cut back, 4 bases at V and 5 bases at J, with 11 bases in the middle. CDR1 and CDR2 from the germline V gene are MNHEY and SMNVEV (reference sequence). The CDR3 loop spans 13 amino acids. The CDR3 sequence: CASSYFPGYGYTF. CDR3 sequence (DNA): TGTGCCAGCAGTTACTTCCCAGGGTATGGCTACACCTTC.

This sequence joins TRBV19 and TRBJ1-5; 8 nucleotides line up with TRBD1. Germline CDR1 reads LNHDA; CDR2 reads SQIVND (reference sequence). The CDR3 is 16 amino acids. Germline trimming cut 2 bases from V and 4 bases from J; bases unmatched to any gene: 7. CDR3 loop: CASSIRSTGVNQPQHF. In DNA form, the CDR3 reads TGTGCCAGTAGTATAAGGTCGACAGGGGTGAATCAGCCCCAGCATTTT.

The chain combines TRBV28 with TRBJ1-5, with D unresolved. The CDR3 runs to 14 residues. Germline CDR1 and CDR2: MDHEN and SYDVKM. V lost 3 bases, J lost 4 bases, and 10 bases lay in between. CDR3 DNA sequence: TGTGCCAGCAGTTTCTTGGGAGGGAATCAGCCCCAGCATTTT. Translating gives CASSFLGGNQPQHF.

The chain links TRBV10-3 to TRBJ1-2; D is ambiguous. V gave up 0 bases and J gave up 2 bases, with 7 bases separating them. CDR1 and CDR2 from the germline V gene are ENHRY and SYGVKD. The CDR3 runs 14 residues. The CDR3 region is CAISESEVNYGYTF. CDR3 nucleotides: TGTGCCATCAGTGAGTCGGAGGTGAACTATGGCTACACCTTC.

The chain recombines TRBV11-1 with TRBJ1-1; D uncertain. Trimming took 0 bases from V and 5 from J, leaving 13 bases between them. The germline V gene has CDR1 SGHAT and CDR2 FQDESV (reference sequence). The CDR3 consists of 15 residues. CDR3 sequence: CASSLARPGGTEAFF. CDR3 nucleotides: TGTGCCAGCAGCTTAGCCAGGCCCGGTGGGACTGAAGCTTTCTTT.

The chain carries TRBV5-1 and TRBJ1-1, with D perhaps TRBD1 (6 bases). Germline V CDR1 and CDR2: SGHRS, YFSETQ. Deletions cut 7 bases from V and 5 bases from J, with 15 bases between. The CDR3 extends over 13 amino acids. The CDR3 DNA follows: TGCGCCAGCGGGGGCGAGGGCGGTACTGAAGCTTTCTTT. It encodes CASGGEGGTEAFF. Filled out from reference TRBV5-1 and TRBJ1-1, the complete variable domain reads KAGVTQTPRYLIKTRGQQVTLSCSPISGHRSVSWYQQTPGQGLQFLFEYFSETQRNKGNFPGRFSGRQFSNSRSEMNVSTLELGDSALYLCASGGEGGTEAFFGQGTRLTVV.

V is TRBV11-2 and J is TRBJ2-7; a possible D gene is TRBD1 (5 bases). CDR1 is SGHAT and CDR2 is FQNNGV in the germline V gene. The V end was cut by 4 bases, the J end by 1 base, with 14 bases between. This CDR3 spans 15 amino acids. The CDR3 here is CASSSGRIKSYEQYF. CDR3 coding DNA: TGTGCCAGCAGCTCAGGGCGTATTAAGTCCTACGAGCAGTACTTC.

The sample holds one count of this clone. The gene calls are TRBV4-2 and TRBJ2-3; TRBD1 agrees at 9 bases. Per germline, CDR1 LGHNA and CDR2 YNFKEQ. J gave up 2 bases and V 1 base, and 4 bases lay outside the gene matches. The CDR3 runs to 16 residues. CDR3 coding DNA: TGTGCCAGCAGCCAAGTCACAGGGGGCATCACAGATACGCAGTATTTT. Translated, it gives CASSQVTGGITDTQYF.

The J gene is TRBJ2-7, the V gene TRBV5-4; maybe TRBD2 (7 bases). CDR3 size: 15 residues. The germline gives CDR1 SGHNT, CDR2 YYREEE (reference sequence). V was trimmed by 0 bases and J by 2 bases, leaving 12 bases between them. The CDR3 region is CASSLAGGGPYEQYF. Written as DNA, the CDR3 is TGTGCCAGCAGCTTGGCCGGCGGGGGCCCCTACGAGCAGTACTTC.

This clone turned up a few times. The CDR3 DNA sequence: TGTGCCAGCTCGCGGGACGGAGGGTCAGAGACCCAGTACTTC. It translates to CASSRDGGSETQYF. The chain carries TRBV18 and TRBJ2-5; D is perhaps TRBD2 (6 bases). This CDR3 has 14 residues. Trimming left V 6 bases short and J 4 bases short, with 15 bases between. Germline V gene sequence: CDR1 KGHSH, CDR2 LQKENI.

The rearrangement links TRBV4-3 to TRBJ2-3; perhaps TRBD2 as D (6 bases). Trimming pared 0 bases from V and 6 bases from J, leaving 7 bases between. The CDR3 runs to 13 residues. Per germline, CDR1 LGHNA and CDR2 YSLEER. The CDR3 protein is CASSQEGGDTQYF. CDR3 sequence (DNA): TGCGCCAGCAGCCAAGAAGGAGGGGATACGCAGTATTTT.

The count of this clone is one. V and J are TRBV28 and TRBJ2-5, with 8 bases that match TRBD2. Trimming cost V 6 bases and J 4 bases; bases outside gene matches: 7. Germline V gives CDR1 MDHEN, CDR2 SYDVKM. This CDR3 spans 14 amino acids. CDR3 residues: CASRSSGRGETQYF. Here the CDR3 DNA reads TGTGCCAGCAGGTCCTCCGGGAGGGGAGAGACCCAGTACTTC.

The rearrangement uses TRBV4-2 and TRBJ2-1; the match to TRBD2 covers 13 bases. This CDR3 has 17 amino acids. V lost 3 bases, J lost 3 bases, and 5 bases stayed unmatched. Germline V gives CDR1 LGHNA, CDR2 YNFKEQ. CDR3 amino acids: CASSQPGLAGVYNEQFF. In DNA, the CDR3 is TGTGCCAGCAGCCAGCCTGGACTAGCGGGAGTCTACAATGAGCAGTTCTTC.

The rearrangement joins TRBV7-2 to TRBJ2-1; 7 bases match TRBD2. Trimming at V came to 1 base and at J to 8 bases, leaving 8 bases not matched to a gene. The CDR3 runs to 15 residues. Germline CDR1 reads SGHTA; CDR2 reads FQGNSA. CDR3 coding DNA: TGTGCCAGCAGCTTAGGCGGGAGCTCTGGGGATGAGCAGTTCTTC. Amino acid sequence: CASSLGGSSGDEQFF.

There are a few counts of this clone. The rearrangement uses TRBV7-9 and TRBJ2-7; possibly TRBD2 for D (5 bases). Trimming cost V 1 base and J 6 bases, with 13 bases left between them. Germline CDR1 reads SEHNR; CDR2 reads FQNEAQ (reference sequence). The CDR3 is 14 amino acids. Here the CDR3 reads CASSLEGGSLEQYF. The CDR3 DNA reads TGTGCCAGCAGCTTAGAAGGAGGCAGTCTCGAGCAGTACTTC.

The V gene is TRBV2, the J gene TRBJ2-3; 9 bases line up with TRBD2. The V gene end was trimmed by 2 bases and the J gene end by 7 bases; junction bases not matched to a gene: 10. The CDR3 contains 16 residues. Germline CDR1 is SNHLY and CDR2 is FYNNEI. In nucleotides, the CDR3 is TGTGCCAGCAGTGAATCTAGCGGGATGGGAGGGTATACGCAGTATTTT. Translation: CASSESSGMGGYTQYF.

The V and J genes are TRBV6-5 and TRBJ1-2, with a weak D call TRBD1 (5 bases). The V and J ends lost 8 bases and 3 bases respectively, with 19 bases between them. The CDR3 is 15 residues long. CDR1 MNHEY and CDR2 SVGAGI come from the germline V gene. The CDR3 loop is CASVKTAGTYYGYTF. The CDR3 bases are TGTGCCAGCGTAAAGACAGCAGGAACGTACTATGGCTACACCTTC.

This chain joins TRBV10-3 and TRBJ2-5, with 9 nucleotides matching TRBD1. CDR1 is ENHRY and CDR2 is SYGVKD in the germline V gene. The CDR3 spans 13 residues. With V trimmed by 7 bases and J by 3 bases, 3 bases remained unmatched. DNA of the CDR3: TGTGCCATCACGGACAGGGGTGAAGAGACCCAGTACTTC. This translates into CAITDRGEETQYF.

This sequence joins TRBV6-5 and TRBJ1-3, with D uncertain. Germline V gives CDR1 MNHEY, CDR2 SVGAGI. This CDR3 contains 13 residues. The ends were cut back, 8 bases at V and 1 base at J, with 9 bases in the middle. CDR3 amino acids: CASHRGSGNTIYF. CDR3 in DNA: TGTGCCAGCCACCGGGGTTCTGGAAACACCATATATTTT.

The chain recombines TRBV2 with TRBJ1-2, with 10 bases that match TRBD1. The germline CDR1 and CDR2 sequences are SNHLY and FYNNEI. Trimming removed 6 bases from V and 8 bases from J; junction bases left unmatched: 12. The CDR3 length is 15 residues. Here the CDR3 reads CASSVPGQGSGGYTF. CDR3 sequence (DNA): TGTGCCAGCAGCGTACCGGGACAGGGGAGTGGAGGCTACACCTTC.